This T cell receptor (beta chain) was found in a study of blood T cell repertoires in COVID-19. Sequencing was performed with immunoSEQ multiplex PCR; in TCRdb, only in-frame clones are kept and a portion is missing. The sample includes just over 300,000 clones, 85% to 90% of them seen just once. Germline-derived CDR1 and CDR2 are MNHEY and SVGAGI. The CDR3 covers 14 residues. V trimming: 6 bases; J trimming: 4 bases; junction bases outside the gene matches: 7. Specimen: peripheral blood. The sequence derives from a woman in her 30s with COVID-19, enrolled during active disease. The chain employs TRBV6-5 and TRBJ1-2, with TRBD1 identical over 8 bases. The CDR3 DNA follows: TGTGCCAGCAGCGCAGGGGGCGCCGGCTATGGCTACACCTTC. Translating it yields CASSAGGAGYGYTF.